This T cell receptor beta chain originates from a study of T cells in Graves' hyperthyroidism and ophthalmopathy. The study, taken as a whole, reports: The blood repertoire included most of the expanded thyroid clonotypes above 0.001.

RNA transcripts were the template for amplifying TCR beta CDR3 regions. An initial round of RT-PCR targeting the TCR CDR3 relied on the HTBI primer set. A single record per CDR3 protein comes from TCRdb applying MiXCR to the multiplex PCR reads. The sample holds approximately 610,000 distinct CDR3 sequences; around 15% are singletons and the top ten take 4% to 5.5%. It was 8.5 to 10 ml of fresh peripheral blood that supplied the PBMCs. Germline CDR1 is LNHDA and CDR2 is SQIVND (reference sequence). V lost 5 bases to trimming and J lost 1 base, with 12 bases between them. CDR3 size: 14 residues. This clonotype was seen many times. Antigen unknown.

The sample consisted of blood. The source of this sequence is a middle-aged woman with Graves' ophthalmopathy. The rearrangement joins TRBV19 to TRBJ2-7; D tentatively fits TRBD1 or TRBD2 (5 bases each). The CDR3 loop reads CASSSGDGSYEQYF. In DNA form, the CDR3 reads TGTGCCAGTAGTTCTGGGGACGGATCCTACGAGCAGTACTTC.